A selection of T cell receptor beta chains follows, all from one sample in a study of blood T cell repertoires in COVID-19. Assay used: immunoSEQ multiplex PCR; TCRdb lists only in-frame clones, some missing. The sample includes tens of thousands of clones, around 86% of them seen just once. The material sequenced was peripheral blood. The receptors originated from a man aged 50 or older in a cohort sampled during active COVID-19. The CDR3 runs from the conserved cysteine through the conserved F or W. D genes are given only for firm matches. Clone sizes are given selectively: once, few, many, or a class where the clone is expanded.

v_call: TRBV6-2/TRBV6-3
j_call: TRBJ2-1
clone_size: -
d_call: TRBD1
cdr3_nt: TGTGCCAGCAGTTACCCCCAAGGGACAGGGGGCTACAATGAGCAGTTCTTC
cdr3_aa: CASSYPQGTGGYNEQFF

v_call: TRBV5-1
j_call: TRBJ2-5
clone_size: -
d_call: TRBD2
cdr3_nt: TGCGCCAGCAGCTTGTCGACTAGCGGACACCAAGAGACCCAGTACTTC
cdr3_aa: CASSLSTSGHQETQYF

v_call: TRBV27
j_call: TRBJ2-3
clone_size: -
d_call: -
cdr3_nt: TGTGCCAGCAGTTTGACAGGAGGCACAGATACGCAGTATTTT
cdr3_aa: CASSLTGGTDTQYF

v_call: TRBV12-5
j_call: TRBJ2-2
clone_size: few
d_call: -
cdr3_nt: TGTGCTAGTGGTTTGGGGGAGTCCGGGGAGCTGTTTTTT
cdr3_aa: CASGLGESGELFF

v_call: TRBV7-9
j_call: TRBJ2-7
clone_size: few
d_call: -
cdr3_nt: TGTGCCAGCAGCCCCCCGGACCACGAGCGGTACGAGCAGTACTTC
cdr3_aa: CASSPPDHERYEQYF

v_call: TRBV19
j_call: TRBJ1-1
clone_size: few
d_call: -
cdr3_nt: TGTGCCAGTACCCTAGGGGAGTATAGGAGGGGCACTGAAGCTTTCTTT
cdr3_aa: CASTLGEYRRGTEAFF

v_call: TRBV5-1
j_call: TRBJ1-1
clone_size: once
d_call: TRBD1
cdr3_nt: TGCGCCAGCAGCGGGGGACAGCTGAACACTGAAGCTTTCTTT
cdr3_aa: CASSGGQLNTEAFF

v_call: TRBV7-2
j_call: TRBJ2-5
clone_size: -
d_call: TRBD2
cdr3_nt: TGTGCCAGCAGCTTAGTTGCGGGGGGGCAGGGCCAAGAGACCCAGTACTTC
cdr3_aa: CASSLVAGGQGQETQYF

v_call: TRBV6-4
j_call: TRBJ2-1
clone_size: few
d_call: TRBD2
cdr3_nt: TGTGCCAGCAGTCCGGGACTAGCGGGGGGTGAGGAGCAGTTCTTC
cdr3_aa: CASSPGLAGGEEQFF

v_call: TRBV10-1
j_call: TRBJ2-1
clone_size: few
d_call: -
cdr3_nt: TGCGCCAGCAGTGAGTCCCTTGGTAGGGGGTCGTCAAGCTCCTACAATGAGCAGTTCTTC
cdr3_aa: CASSESLGRGSSSSYNEQFF

v_call: TRBV5-1
j_call: TRBJ1-1
clone_size: -
d_call: -
cdr3_nt: TGCGCCAGCAGCTTGGTGGCAGGGGTGAACACTGAAGCTTTCTTT
cdr3_aa: CASSLVAGVNTEAFF

v_call: TRBV7-9
j_call: TRBJ2-3
clone_size: -
d_call: -
cdr3_nt: TGTGCCAGCAGCCCCGGTGAGGGAGGATCGGATACGCAGTATTTT
cdr3_aa: CASSPGEGGSDTQYF

v_call: TRBV6-2/TRBV6-3
j_call: TRBJ2-5
clone_size: -
d_call: TRBD2
cdr3_nt: TGTGCCAGCAGTTACGCCGGGACTAGCGGGGGACTAAGAGAGACCCAGTACTTC
cdr3_aa: CASSYAGTSGGLRETQYF

v_call: TRBV5-4
j_call: TRBJ2-3
clone_size: -
d_call: -
cdr3_nt: TGTGCCAGCAGCGGTGGACTTTTTTCCGGTCGTACAGATACGCAGTATTTT
cdr3_aa: CASSGGLFSGRTDTQYF

v_call: TRBV12-5
j_call: TRBJ2-7
clone_size: -
d_call: -
cdr3_nt: TGTGCTAGTGGTTACGAACAGGGAACTTTAGGCTACGAGCAGTACTTC
cdr3_aa: CASGYEQGTLGYEQYF

v_call: TRBV9
j_call: TRBJ2-1
clone_size: few
d_call: TRBD2
cdr3_nt: TGTGCCAGCAGCGACCTAGCGGGACTAGGAATTGACGAGCAGTTCTTC
cdr3_aa: CASSDLAGLGIDEQFF

v_call: TRBV4-1
j_call: TRBJ1-2
clone_size: medium-sized
d_call: TRBD1
cdr3_nt: TGCGCCAGCAACTCTGACAGGGGGCTCGACTATGGCTACACCTTC
cdr3_aa: CASNSDRGLDYGYTF

v_call: TRBV5-1
j_call: TRBJ2-7
clone_size: -
d_call: -
cdr3_nt: TGCGCCAGCAGCTTCCTCGGGGACAATACCTACGAGCAGTACTTC
cdr3_aa: CASSFLGDNTYEQYF

v_call: TRBV5-1
j_call: TRBJ2-4
clone_size: -
d_call: -
cdr3_nt: TGCGCCAGGGTCGAGAGGGGGGCGGGAGTAAGGACCAAAAACATTCAGTACTTC
cdr3_aa: CARVERGAGVRTKNIQYF

v_call: TRBV6-5
j_call: TRBJ2-5
clone_size: -
d_call: -
cdr3_nt: TGTGCCAGCTCGGCAGGGGTCGTTGGCCAAGAGACCCAGTACTTC
cdr3_aa: CASSAGVVGQETQYF

v_call: TRBV9
j_call: TRBJ2-1
clone_size: -
d_call: -
cdr3_nt: TGTGCCAGCAGCCCCTATTCCGGGGTAGACAATGAGCAGTTCTTC
cdr3_aa: CASSPYSGVDNEQFF

v_call: TRBV24-1
j_call: TRBJ2-2
clone_size: -
d_call: TRBD1
cdr3_nt: TGTGCCACCAGTGACGGGACAGGGGGAACCGGGGAGCTGTTTTTT
cdr3_aa: CATSDGTGGTGELFF

v_call: TRBV7-9
j_call: TRBJ2-3
clone_size: -
d_call: TRBD2
cdr3_nt: TGTGCCAGCAGCTCCCTAGCGGGGGGCACAGATACGCAGTATTTT
cdr3_aa: CASSSLAGGTDTQYF

v_call: TRBV6-6
j_call: TRBJ2-4
clone_size: -
d_call: TRBD2
cdr3_nt: TGTGCCAGCAGTCGACTAGCGGGAGGGCCGGTTCAGTACTTC
cdr3_aa: CASSRLAGGPVQYF

v_call: TRBV7-6
j_call: TRBJ2-5
clone_size: -
d_call: -
cdr3_nt: TGTGCCAGCAGCTTAGCGGGACATCCCCCTGTCGGGACCCAGTACTTC
cdr3_aa: CASSLAGHPPVGTQYF

v_call: TRBV10-2
j_call: TRBJ2-5
clone_size: -
d_call: -
cdr3_nt: TGCGCCAGCAGTGAGTCGACTCGGGGCGCTAGCGTCCAAGAGACCCAGTACTTC
cdr3_aa: CASSESTRGASVQETQYF

v_call: TRBV3-1/TRBV3-2
j_call: TRBJ1-5
clone_size: -
d_call: -
cdr3_nt: TGTGCCAGCAGCCAAATTTCCCCCGTCAATCAGCCCCAGCATTTT
cdr3_aa: CASSQISPVNQPQHF

v_call: TRBV7-9
j_call: TRBJ2-5
clone_size: -
d_call: -
cdr3_nt: TGTGCCAGCAGCTTAGTGGAGGGGACCCAGTACTTC
cdr3_aa: CASSLVEGTQYF

v_call: TRBV11-3
j_call: TRBJ1-3
clone_size: -
d_call: -
cdr3_nt: TGTGCCAGCAGCCCCGGGGACTTGAGTCCTGGAAACACCATATATTTT
cdr3_aa: CASSPGDLSPGNTIYF

v_call: TRBV9
j_call: TRBJ2-3
clone_size: once
d_call: -
cdr3_nt: TGTGCCAGCAGCCCGGACACCGGGCAGGATTTT
cdr3_aa: CASSPDTGQDF

v_call: TRBV9
j_call: TRBJ2-5
clone_size: -
d_call: TRBD1
cdr3_nt: TGTGCCAGCAGCTCCTCCGGGACAGAACAAGAGACCCAGTACTTC
cdr3_aa: CASSSSGTEQETQYF

v_call: TRBV12-3/TRBV12-4
j_call: TRBJ2-2
clone_size: -
d_call: -
cdr3_nt: TGTGCCAGCAGTTTTCGGAGGCCCGGGGAGCTGTTTTTT
cdr3_aa: CASSFRRPGELFF

v_call: TRBV2
j_call: TRBJ1-3
clone_size: -
d_call: -
cdr3_nt: TGTGCCAGCAGTGAACAGGGTCAAAACACCATATATTTT
cdr3_aa: CASSEQGQNTIYF

v_call: TRBV5-1
j_call: TRBJ2-7
clone_size: -
d_call: TRBD1
cdr3_nt: TGCGCCAGCAGCTTGGTGGGACAGGGCTACGAGCAGTACTTC
cdr3_aa: CASSLVGQGYEQYF

v_call: TRBV29-1
j_call: TRBJ2-1
clone_size: once
d_call: TRBD2
cdr3_nt: TGCAGCGTTGGGCTAGCGGACTACAATGAGCAGTTCTTC
cdr3_aa: CSVGLADYNEQFF

v_call: TRBV27
j_call: TRBJ2-5
clone_size: -
d_call: TRBD2
cdr3_nt: TGTGCCAGCAGCCAGGGACTAGCGGGACAAACCCAGTACTTC
cdr3_aa: CASSQGLAGQTQYF

v_call: TRBV9
j_call: TRBJ1-1
clone_size: -
d_call: -
cdr3_nt: TGTGCCAGCAGCGTAGATGAGGGCCGAACTGAAGCTTTCTTT
cdr3_aa: CASSVDEGRTEAFF

v_call: TRBV7-6
j_call: TRBJ1-6
clone_size: -
d_call: -
cdr3_nt: TGTGCCAGCAGCTCGTCGTCAGGGGAAGTCGTATATTCACCCCTCCACTTT
cdr3_aa: CASSSSSGEVVYSPLHF

v_call: TRBV7-9
j_call: TRBJ2-1
clone_size: -
d_call: -
cdr3_nt: TGTGCCAGCAGTCCTAGGGGGTCCCATGAGCAGTTCTTC
cdr3_aa: CASSPRGSHEQFF

v_call: TRBV7-3
j_call: TRBJ1-1
clone_size: -
d_call: TRBD1
cdr3_nt: TGTGCCAGCAGCCAGACAGGGGGATCTATCACTGAAGCTTTCTTT
cdr3_aa: CASSQTGGSITEAFF

v_call: TRBV4-1
j_call: TRBJ1-1
clone_size: -
d_call: -
cdr3_nt: TGCGCCAGCAGCCAGACCGACTCCCTGATGAACACTGAAGCTTTCTTT
cdr3_aa: CASSQTDSLMNTEAFF

v_call: TRBV7-7
j_call: TRBJ2-1
clone_size: -
d_call: TRBD2
cdr3_nt: TGTGCTAGCAGCTTCGCTAGCGGGAGCAATGAGCAGTTCTTC
cdr3_aa: CASSFASGSNEQFF